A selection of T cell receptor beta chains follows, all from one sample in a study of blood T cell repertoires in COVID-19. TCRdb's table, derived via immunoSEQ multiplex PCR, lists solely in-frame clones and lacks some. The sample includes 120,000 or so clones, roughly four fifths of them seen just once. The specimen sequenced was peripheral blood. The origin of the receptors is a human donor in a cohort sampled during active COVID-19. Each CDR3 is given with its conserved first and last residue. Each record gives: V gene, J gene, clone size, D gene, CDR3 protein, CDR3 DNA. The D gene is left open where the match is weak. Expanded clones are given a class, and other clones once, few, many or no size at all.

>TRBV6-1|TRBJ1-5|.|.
CASSEALQGSNQPQHF
TGTGCCAGCAGTGAAGCGCTTCAGGGCAGCAATCAGCCCCAGCATTTT
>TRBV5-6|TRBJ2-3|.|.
CASSWTLDGSTDTQYF
TGTGCCAGCAGCTGGACTCTGGACGGTAGCACAGATACGCAGTATTTT
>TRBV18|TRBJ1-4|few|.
CASSPPVPGVEKLFF
TGTGCCAGCTCACCACCAGTTCCCGGGGTTGAAAAACTGTTTTTT
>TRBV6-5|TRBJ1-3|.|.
CASREFSGNTIYF
TGTGCCAGCCGGGAGTTCTCTGGAAACACCATATATTTT
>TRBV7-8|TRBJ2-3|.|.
CASSLDGAGTDTQYF
TGTGCCAGCAGCTTAGATGGAGCAGGCACAGATACGCAGTATTTT
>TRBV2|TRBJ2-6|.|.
CATWAGPGANVLTF
TGTGCCACCTGGGCGGGGCCTGGGGCCAACGTCCTGACTTTC
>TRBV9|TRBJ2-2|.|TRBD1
CASSVPRTGSNTGELFF
TGTGCCAGCAGCGTACCCCGGACAGGAAGTAACACCGGGGAGCTGTTTTTT
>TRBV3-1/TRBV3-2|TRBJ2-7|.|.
CASSPTGGYEQYF
TGTGCCAGCAGCCCCACCGGGGGCTACGAGCAGTACTTC
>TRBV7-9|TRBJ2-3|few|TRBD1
CASSFPGQEYF
TGTGCCAGCAGCTTTCCGGGACAGGAATATTTT
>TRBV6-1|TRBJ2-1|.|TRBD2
CASSDVGGSYNEQFF
TGTGCCAGCAGTGACGTGGGGGGGTCCTACAATGAGCAGTTCTTC
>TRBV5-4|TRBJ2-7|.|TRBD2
CASSPGTSGGTYEQYF
TGTGCCAGCAGCCCCGGGACTAGCGGGGGGACCTACGAGCAGTACTTC
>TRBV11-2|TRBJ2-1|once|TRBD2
CASSLVVGGLAGGEQFF
TGTGCCAGCAGCTTAGTGGTAGGCGGGCTAGCGGGGGGCGAGCAGTTCTTC
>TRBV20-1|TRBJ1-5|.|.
CSASSAGNQPQHF
TGCAGTGCTAGTAGCGCAGGCAATCAGCCCCAGCATTTT
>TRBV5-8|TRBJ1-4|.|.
CASSPRVGGEKLFF
TGTGCCAGCAGCCCCCGAGTAGGAGGTGAAAAACTGTTTTTT
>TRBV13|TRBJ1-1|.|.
CASSLDREAFF
TGTGCCAGCAGCCTCGACAGGGAAGCTTTCTTT
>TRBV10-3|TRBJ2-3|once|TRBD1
CAIRGTGGTDTQYF
TGTGCCATCAGAGGGACAGGCGGCACAGATACGCAGTATTTT
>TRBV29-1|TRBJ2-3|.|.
CSVEGDTDTQYF
TGCAGCGTTGAGGGCGACACAGATACGCAGTATTTT
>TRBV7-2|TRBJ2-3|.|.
CASSGRSVRGGTQYF
TGTGCCAGCAGCGGCAGGTCTGTCCGGGGTGGTACGCAGTATTTT
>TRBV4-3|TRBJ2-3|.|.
CASSQGLEGTDTQYF
TGCGCCAGCAGCCAGGGACTTGAGGGCACAGATACGCAGTATTTT
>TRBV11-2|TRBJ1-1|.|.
CASSPQGFGTTEAFF
TGTGCCAGCAGCCCCCAGGGGTTCGGGACCACTGAAGCTTTCTTT
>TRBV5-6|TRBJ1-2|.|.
CASSLEAGTRSYTF
TGTGCCAGCAGCTTGGAGGCCGGGACAAGGAGCTACACCTTC
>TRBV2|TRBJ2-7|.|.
CASSVMERSYEQYF
TGTGCCAGCAGTGTCATGGAGCGTTCCTACGAGCAGTACTTC
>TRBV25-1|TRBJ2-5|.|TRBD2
CASSELGAGGQETQYF
TGTGCCAGCAGTGAATTAGGAGCGGGGGGCCAAGAGACCCAGTACTTC
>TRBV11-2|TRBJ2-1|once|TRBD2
CASSLGGSSGGAYNEQFF
TGTGCCAGCAGCTTAGGCGGTTCTAGCGGGGGGGCCTACAATGAGCAGTTCTTC
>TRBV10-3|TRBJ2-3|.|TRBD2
CAISEGLAGGTDTQYF
TGTGCCATCAGTGAGGGACTAGCGGGGGGGACAGATACGCAGTATTTT
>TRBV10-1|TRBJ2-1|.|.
CASSELKTYNEQFF
TGCGCCAGCAGTGAGCTAAAAACCTACAATGAGCAGTTCTTC
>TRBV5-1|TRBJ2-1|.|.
CASSLESGPYNEQFF
TGCGCCAGCAGCTTGGAGTCAGGGCCCTACAATGAGCAGTTCTTC
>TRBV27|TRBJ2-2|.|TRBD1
CASKWTGGTGELFF
TGTGCCAGCAAATGGACAGGGGGTACCGGGGAGCTGTTTTTT
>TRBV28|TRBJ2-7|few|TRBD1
CASNKGQGVSYEQYF
TGTGCCAGCAATAAGGGACAGGGGGTCTCCTACGAGCAGTACTTC
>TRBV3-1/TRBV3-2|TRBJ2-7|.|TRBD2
CASSQDIAGVGEQYF
TGTGCCAGCAGCCAAGATATAGCGGGGGTAGGGGAGCAGTACTTC
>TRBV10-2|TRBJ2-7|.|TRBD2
CASSAGLAGPYEQYF
TGCGCCAGCAGTGCCGGACTAGCGGGGCCCTACGAGCAGTACTTC
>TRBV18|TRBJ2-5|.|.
CASSPEVYQETQYF
TGTGCCAGCTCACCTGAGGTGTACCAAGAGACCCAGTACTTC
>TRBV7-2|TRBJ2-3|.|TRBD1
CASSLDRGPGTDTQYF
TGTGCCAGCAGCCTCGACAGGGGGCCGGGCACAGATACGCAGTATTTT
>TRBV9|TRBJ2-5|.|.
CASSRGLMEETQYF
TGTGCCAGCAGCCGGGGGTTGATGGAAGAGACCCAGTACTTC
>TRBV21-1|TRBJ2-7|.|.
CASGAARMGEQYF
TGTGCCAGTGGGGCAGCAAGAATGGGGGAGCAGTACTTC
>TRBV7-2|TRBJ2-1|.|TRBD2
CASSNSGVSYNEQFF
TGTGCCAGCAGCAATAGCGGGGTTTCCTACAATGAGCAGTTCTTC
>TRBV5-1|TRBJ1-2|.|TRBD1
CASSLAVGQGGTNGYTF
TGCGCCAGCAGCTTGGCAGTAGGACAGGGCGGTACTAACGGCTACACCTTC
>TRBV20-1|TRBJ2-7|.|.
CSASPGPYEQYF
TGCAGTGCTAGTCCTGGCCCCTACGAGCAGTACTTC
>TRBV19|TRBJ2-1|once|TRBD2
CASSVLAGGHTDEQFF
TGTGCCAGTAGTGTACTAGCGGGGGGGCATACGGATGAGCAGTTCTTC
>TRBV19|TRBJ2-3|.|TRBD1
CASTSTGATDTQYF
TGTGCCAGTACTTCAACAGGGGCCACAGATACGCAGTATTTT
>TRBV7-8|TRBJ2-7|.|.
CASSLDRGGDLGLYEQYF
TGTGCCAGCAGCTTAGACCGAGGGGGTGATCTTGGCCTCTACGAGCAGTACTTC
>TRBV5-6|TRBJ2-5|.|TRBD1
CASSLGQGPQETQYF
TGTGCCAGCAGCTTGGGACAGGGCCCCCAAGAGACCCAGTACTTC
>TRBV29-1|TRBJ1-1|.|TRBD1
CSAPGQGNTEAFF
TGCAGCGCCCCGGGACAGGGGAACACTGAAGCTTTCTTT
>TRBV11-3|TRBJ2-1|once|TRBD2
CASSLASGESYEQFF
TGTGCCAGCAGCTTAGCTAGCGGGGAATCGTATGAGCAGTTCTTC
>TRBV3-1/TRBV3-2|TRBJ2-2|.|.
CASKQGGTGELFF
TGTGCCAGCAAGCAGGGAGGCACCGGGGAGCTGTTTTTT